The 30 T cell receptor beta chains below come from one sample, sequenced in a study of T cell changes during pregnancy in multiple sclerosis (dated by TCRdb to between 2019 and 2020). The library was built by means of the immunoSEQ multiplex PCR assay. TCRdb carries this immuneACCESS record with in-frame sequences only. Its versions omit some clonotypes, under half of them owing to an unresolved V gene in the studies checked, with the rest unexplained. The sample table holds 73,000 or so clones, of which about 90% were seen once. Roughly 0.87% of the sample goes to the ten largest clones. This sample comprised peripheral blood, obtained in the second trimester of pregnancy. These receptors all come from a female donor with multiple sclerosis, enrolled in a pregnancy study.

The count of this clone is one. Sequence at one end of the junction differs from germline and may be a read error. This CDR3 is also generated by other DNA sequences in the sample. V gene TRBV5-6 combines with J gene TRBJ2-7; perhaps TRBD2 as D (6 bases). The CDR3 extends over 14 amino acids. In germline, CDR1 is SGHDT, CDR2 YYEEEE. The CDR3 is CASSSTGTAGEQYF. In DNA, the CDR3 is TGTGCCAGCAGCTCCACTGGCACAGCGGGCGAGCAGTACTTT.

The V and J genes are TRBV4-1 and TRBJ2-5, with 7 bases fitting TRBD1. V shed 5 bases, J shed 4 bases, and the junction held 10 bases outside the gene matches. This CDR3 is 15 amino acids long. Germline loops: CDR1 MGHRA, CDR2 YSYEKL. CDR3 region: CASSLAGTALETQYF. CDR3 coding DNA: TGCGCCAGCAGCTTAGCAGGGACAGCCCTAGAGACCCAGTACTTC.

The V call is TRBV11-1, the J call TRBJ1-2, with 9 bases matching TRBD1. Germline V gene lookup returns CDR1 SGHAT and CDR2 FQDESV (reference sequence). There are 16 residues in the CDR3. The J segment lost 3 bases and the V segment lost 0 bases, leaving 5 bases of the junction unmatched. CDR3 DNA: TGTGCCAGCAGCTTAGCCCGGGGACAGGGAGACTATGGCTACACCTTC. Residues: CASSLARGQGDYGYTF.

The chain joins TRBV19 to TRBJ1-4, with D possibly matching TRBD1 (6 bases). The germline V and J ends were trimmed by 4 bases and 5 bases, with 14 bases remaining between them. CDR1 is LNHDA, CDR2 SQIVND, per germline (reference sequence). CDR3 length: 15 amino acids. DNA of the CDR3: TGTGCCAGTAGTACGACAGGTTGGGGGAATGAAAAACTGTTTTTT. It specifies CASSTTGWGNEKLFF. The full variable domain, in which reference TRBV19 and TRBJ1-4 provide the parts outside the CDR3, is DGGITQSPKYLFRKEGQNVTLSCEQNLNHDAMYWYRQDPGQGLRLIYYSQIVNDFQKGDIAEGYSVSREKKESFPLTVTSAQKNPTAFYLCASSTTGWGNEKLFFGSGTQLSVL.

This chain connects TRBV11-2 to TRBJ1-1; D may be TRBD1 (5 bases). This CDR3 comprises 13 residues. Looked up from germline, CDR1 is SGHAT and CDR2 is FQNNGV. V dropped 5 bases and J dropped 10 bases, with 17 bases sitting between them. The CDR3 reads CASSPSGLRGAFF. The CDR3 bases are TGTGCCAGCAGCCCATCGGGACTGCGCGGAGCTTTCTTT.

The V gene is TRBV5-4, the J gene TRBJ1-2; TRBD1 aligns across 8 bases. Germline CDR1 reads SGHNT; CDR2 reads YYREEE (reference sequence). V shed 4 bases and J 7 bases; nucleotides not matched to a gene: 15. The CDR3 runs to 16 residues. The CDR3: CASSPVGSGGLGGYTF. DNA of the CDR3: TGTGCCAGCAGCCCGGTAGGGTCAGGGGGCTTAGGTGGCTACACCTTC. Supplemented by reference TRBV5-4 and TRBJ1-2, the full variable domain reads ETGVTQSPTHLIKTRGQQVTLRCSSQSGHNTVSWYQQALGQGPQFIFQYYREEENGRGNFPPRFSGLQFPNYSSELNVNALELDDSALYLCASSPVGSGGLGGYTFGSGTRLTVV.

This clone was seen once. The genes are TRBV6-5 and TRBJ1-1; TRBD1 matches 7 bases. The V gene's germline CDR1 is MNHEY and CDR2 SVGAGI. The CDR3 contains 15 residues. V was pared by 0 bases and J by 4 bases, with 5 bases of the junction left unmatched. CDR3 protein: CASSYSTGTGTEAFF. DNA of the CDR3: TGTGCCAGCAGTTACTCGACAGGGACGGGCACTGAAGCTTTCTTT.

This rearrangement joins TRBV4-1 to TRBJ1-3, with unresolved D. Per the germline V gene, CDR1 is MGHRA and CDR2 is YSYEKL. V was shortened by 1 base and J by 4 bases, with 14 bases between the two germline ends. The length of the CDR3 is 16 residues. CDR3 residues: CASSQVEGGPGNTIYF. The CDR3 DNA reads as TGCGCCAGCAGCCAAGTGGAAGGTGGGCCGGGAAACACCATATATTTT.

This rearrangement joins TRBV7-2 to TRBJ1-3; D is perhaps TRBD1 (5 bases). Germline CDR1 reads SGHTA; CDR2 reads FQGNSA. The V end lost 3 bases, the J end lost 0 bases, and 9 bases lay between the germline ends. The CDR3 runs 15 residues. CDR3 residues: CASSFWGISGNTIYF. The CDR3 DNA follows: TGTGCCAGCAGCTTTTGGGGCATCTCTGGAAACACCATATATTTT. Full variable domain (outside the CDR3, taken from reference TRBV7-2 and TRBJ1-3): GAGVSQSPSNKVTEKGKDVELRCDPISGHTALYWYRQSLGQGLEFLIYFQGNSAPDKSGLPSDRFSAERTGGSVSTLTIQRTQQEDSAVYLCASSFWGISGNTIYFGEGSWLTVV.

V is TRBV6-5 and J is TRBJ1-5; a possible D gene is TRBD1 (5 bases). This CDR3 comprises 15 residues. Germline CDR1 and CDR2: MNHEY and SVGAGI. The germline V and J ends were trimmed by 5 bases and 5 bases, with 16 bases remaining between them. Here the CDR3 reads CASSVTLRGDQPQHF. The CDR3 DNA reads TGTGCCAGCAGTGTTACCCTTCGGGGGGATCAGCCCCAGCATTTT.

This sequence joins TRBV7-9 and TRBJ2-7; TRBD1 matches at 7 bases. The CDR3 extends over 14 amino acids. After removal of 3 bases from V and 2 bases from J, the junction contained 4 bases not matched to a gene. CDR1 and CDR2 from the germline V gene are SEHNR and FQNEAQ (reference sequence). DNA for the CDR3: TGTGCCAGCAGCTTCGGGACAGCGACCTACGAGCAGTACTTC. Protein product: CASSFGTATYEQYF.

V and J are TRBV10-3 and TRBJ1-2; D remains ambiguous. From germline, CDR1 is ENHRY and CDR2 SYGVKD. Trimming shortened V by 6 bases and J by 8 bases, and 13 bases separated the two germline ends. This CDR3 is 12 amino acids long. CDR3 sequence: CAISNGPGGYTF. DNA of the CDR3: TGTGCCATCAGCAATGGACCGGGGGGCTACACCTTC.

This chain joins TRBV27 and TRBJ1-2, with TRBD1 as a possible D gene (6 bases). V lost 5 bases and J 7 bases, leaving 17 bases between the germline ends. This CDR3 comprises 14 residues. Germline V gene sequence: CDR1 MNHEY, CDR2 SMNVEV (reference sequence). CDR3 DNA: TGTGCCAGCAGTCATCGGGCAGGGGAAGGTGGCTACACCTTC. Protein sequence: CASSHRAGEGGYTF.

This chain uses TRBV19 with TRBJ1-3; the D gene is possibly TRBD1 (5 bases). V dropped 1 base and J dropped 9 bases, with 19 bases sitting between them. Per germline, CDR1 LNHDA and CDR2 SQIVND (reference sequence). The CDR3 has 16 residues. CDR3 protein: CASSIAFTGLPSTIYF. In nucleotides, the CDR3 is TGTGCCAGTAGTATAGCTTTTACGGGACTCCCGAGCACCATATATTTT.

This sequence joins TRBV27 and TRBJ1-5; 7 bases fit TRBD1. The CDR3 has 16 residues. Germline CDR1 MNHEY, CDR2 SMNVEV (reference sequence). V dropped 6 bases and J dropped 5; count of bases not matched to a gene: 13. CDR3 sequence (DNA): TGTGCCAGCAGGGTCAAAGGGACAGTTCACTATCAGCCCCAGCATTTT. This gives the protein CASRVKGTVHYQPQHF.

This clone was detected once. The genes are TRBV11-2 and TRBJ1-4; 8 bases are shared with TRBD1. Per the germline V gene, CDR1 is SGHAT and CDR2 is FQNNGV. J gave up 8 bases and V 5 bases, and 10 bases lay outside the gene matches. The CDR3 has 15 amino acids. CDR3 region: CASSNPRTGYEKLFF. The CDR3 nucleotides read TGTGCCAGCAGCAACCCCCGGACAGGGTACGAAAAACTGTTTTTT.

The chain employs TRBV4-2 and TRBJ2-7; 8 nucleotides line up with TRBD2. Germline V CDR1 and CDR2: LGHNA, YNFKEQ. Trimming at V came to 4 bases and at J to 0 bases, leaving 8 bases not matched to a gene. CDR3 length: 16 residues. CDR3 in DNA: TGTGCCAGCAGCCGAAGGGCGAGCGGGGGCTCCTACGAGCAGTACTTC. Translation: CASSRRASGGSYEQYF.

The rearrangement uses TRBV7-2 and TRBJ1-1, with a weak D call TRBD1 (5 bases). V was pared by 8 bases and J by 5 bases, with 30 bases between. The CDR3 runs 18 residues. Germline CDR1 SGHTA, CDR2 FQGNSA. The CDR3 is CASGRRNGAGTRSTEAFF. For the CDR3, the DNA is TGTGCCAGCGGGAGGAGGAATGGGGCCGGGACCCGCAGTACTGAAGCTTTCTTT.

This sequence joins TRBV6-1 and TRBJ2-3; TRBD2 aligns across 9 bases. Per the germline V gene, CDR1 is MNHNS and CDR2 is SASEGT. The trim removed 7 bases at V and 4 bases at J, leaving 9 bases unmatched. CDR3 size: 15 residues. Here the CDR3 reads CASTPAGGAADTQYF. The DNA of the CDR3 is TGTGCCAGCACCCCCGCGGGGGGGGCCGCAGATACGCAGTATTTT.

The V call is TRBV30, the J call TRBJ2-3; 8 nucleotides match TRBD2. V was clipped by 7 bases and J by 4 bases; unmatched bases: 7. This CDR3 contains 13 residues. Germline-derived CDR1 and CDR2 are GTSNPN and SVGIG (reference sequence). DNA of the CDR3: TGTGCCTCCACTTTGCGGGGGGCAGATACGCAGTATTTT. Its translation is CASTLRGADTQYF.

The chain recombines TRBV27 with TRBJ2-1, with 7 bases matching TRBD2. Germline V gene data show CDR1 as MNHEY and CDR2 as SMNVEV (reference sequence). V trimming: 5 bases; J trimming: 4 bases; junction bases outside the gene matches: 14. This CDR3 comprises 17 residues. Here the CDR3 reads CASSDPPWEGEYNEQFF. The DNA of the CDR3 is TGTGCCAGCAGTGACCCACCCTGGGAGGGAGAGTACAATGAGCAGTTCTTC.

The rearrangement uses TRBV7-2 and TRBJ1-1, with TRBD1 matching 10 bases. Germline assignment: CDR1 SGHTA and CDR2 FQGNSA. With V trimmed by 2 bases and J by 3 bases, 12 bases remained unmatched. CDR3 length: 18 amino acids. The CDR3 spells CASSLRAPRDRGYTEAFF. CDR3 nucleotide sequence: TGTGCCAGCAGCTTAAGGGCTCCCCGGGACAGGGGATACACTGAAGCTTTCTTT.

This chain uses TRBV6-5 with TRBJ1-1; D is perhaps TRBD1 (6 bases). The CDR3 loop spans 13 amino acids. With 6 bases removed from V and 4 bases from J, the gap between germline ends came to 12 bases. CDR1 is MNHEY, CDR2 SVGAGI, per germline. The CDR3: CASRRGAGTEAFF. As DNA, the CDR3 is TGTGCCAGCAGGCGGGGGGCGGGCACTGAAGCTTTCTTT.

The CDR3 reads CASSPSGWRGGNEQFF. In nucleotides, the CDR3 is TGTGCCAGCAGCCCCTCCGGGTGGCGGGGGGGCAATGAGCAGTTCTTC. The chain employs TRBV7-2 and TRBJ2-1; TRBD2 aligns across 9 bases. Germline CDR1 SGHTA, CDR2 FQGNSA. Trimming at V came to 5 bases and at J to 6 bases, leaving 11 bases not matched to a gene. CDR3 length equals 16 residues.

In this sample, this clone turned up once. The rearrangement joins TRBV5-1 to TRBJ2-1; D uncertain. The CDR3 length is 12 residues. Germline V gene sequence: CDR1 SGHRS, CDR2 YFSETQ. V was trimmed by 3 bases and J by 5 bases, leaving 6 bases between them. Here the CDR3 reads CASSSTNNEQFF. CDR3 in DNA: TGCGCCAGCAGCTCGACAAACAATGAGCAGTTCTTC. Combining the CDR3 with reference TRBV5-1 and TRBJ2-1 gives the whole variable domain KAGVTQTPRYLIKTRGQQVTLSCSPISGHRSVSWYQQTPGQGLQFLFEYFSETQRNKGNFPGRFSGRQFSNSRSEMNVSTLELGDSALYLCASSSTNNEQFFGPGTRLTVL.

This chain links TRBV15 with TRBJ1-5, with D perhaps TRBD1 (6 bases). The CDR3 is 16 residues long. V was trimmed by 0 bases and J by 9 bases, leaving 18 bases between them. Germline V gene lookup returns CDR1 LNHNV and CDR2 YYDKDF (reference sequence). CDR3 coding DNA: TGTGCCACCAGCAGAGATCCGGGGGGCAGGGTTCCGCCCCAGCATTTT. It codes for CATSRDPGGRVPPQHF.

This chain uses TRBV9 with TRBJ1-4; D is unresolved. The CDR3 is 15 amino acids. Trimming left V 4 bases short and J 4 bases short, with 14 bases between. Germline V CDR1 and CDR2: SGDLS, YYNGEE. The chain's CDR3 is CASSPRSGLNEKLFF. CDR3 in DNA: TGTGCCAGCAGCCCCAGATCGGGTCTTAATGAAAAACTGTTTTTT.

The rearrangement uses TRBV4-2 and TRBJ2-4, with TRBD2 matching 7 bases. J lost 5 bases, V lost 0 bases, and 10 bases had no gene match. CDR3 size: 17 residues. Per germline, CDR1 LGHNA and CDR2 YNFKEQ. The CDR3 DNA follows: TGTGCCAGCAGCCAAGATCGGGGGGTCGGGGCCGAAAACATTCAGTACTTC. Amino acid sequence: CASSQDRGVGAENIQYF.

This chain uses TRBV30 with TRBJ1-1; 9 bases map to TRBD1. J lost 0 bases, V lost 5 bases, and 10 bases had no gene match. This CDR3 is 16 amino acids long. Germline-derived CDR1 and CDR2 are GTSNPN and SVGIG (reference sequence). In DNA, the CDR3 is TGTGCCTGGGGGGGGGACAGGGCCAGGGTGAACACTGAAGCTTTCTTT. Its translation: CAWGGDRARVNTEAFF. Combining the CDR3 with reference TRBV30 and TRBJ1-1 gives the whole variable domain SQTIHQWPATLVQPVGSPLSLECTVEGTSNPNLYWYRQAAGRGLQLLFYSVGIGQISSEVPQNLSASRPQDRQFILSSKKLLLSDSGFYLCAWGGDRARVNTEAFFGQGTRLTVV.

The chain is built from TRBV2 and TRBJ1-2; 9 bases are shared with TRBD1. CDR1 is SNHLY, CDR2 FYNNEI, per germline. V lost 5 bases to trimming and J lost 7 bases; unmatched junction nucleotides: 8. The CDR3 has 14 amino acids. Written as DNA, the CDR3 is TGTGCCAGCAGTTATCCGACAGGGGGTACTGGCTACACCTTC. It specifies CASSYPTGGTGYTF.